Listed here are 17 T cell receptor beta chains from one sample, sequenced in a study of blood T cell repertoires in COVID-19. The method was immunoSEQ multiplex PCR; TCRdb's version includes in-frame clones alone and lacks a portion of them. The sample carries approximately 140,000 clones, around 81% recorded once. The sequenced sample consisted of peripheral blood. The receptors come from a man aged 55-75 years with active or convalescent COVID-19.

V is TRBV12-3 or TRBV12-4 and J is TRBJ2-3, with 7 nucleotides matching TRBD1. V lost 6 bases, J lost 7 bases, and 7 bases stayed unmatched. The CDR3 extends over 13 amino acids. DNA of the CDR3: TGTGCCAGCAGGATGGGACAGAAATATACGCAGTATTTT. Its protein is CASRMGQKYTQYF.

The V call is TRBV5-4, the J call TRBJ1-2; 7 bases line up with TRBD1. CDR3 length equals 14 residues. J was trimmed by 5 bases and V by 4 bases; bases with no gene match: 8. Germline V gene lookup returns CDR1 SGHNT and CDR2 YYREEE (reference sequence). This CDR3 reads CASSLVGQYYGYTF. The CDR3 DNA sequence: TGTGCCAGCAGCCTGGTGGGACAGTATTATGGCTACACCTTC.

The genes are TRBV6-5 and TRBJ2-5; D possibly corresponds to TRBD1 (5 bases). The germline V gene encodes CDR1 MNHEY and CDR2 SVGAGI. The CDR3 extends over 13 amino acids. The V gene lost 8 bases and the J gene lost 2 bases, with 12 bases spanning the gap. In nucleotides, the CDR3 is TGTGCCAGCGGGGCAGTTCGTCAAGAGACCCAGTACTTC. Protein product: CASGAVRQETQYF.

The chain recombines TRBV5-4 with TRBJ1-2, with D tentatively TRBD1 (5 bases). CDR1 and CDR2 (germline): SGHNT, YYREEE (reference sequence). The CDR3 is 13 amino acids. The V end was cut by 0 bases, the J end by 4 bases, with 7 bases between. CDR3 DNA: TGTGCCAGCAGCTTGGACAGGATCTATGGCTACACCTTC. This translates into CASSLDRIYGYTF. The full variable domain, rest sourced from reference TRBV5-4 and TRBJ1-2, is ETGVTQSPTHLIKTRGQQVTLRCSSQSGHNTVSWYQQALGQGPQFIFQYYREEENGRGNFPPRFSGLQFPNYSSELNVNALELDDSALYLCASSLDRIYGYTFGSGTRLTVV.

This clone appeared once. The chain has TRBV18 and TRBJ1-2; TRBD1 matches 8 bases. The CDR3 length is 14 residues. V shed 3 bases and J 4 bases; nucleotides not matched to a gene: 4. The germline CDR1 and CDR2 sequences are KGHSH and LQKENI. CDR3 sequence (DNA): TGTGCCAGCTCACCCGATGGACAGGGCTATGGCTACACCTTC. Its protein product is CASSPDGQGYGYTF.

This clone was detected once. The gene calls are TRBV4-1 and TRBJ1-4; D gene uncertain. CDR1 is MGHRA and CDR2 is YSYEKL in the germline V gene. V was pared by 6 bases and J by 6 bases, with 14 bases between. The CDR3 extends over 14 amino acids. The CDR3 reads CASRPGRGDEKLFF. CDR3 DNA: TGCGCCAGCAGACCCGGGCGCGGGGATGAAAAACTGTTTTTT.

This clone was found a few times. This chain uses TRBV24-1 with TRBJ1-2; D not resolved. CDR1 and CDR2 from the germline V gene are KGHDR and SFDVKD. The V and J ends lost 4 bases and 4 bases respectively, with 9 bases between them. The CDR3 consists of 13 residues. The chain's CDR3 is CATSERASYGYTF. For the CDR3, the DNA is TGTGCCACCAGTGAGAGGGCGAGCTATGGCTACACCTTC.

The genes are TRBV5-4 and TRBJ2-5, with 8 bases lining up with TRBD1. This CDR3 region has 15 residues. CDR1 SGHNT and CDR2 YYREEE come from the germline V gene (reference sequence). Unmatched junction bases numbered 6, after V lost 3 bases and J lost 2 bases. CDR3 nucleotide sequence: TGTGCCAGCAGCTCGAAAGACAGGGGTCAAGAGACCCAGTACTTC. Translation gives CASSSKDRGQETQYF.

The rearrangement joins TRBV6-5 to TRBJ2-7; D perhaps matches TRBD2 (6 bases). CDR1 is MNHEY and CDR2 is SVGAGI in the germline V gene. The V end was cut by 6 bases, the J end by 2 bases, with 14 bases between. CDR3 length: 14 residues. The chain's CDR3 is CASSPPGLPYEQYF. The CDR3 DNA is TGTGCCAGCAGCCCCCCGGGACTCCCCTACGAGCAGTACTTC.

This chain uses TRBV24-1 with TRBJ1-1, with a weak D call TRBD1 (6 bases). Trimming cost V 9 bases and J 4 bases, with 8 bases left between them. Germline V gene lookup returns CDR1 KGHDR and CDR2 SFDVKD. CDR3 size: 11 residues. The CDR3 is CATGRGTEAFF. The CDR3 region has the DNA TGTGCCACCGGCAGGGGCACTGAAGCTTTCTTT.

The V gene is TRBV25-1, the J gene TRBJ1-5; D gene ambiguous. The CDR3 loop spans 14 amino acids. Trimming cost V 4 bases and J 0 bases, with 7 bases left between them. Germline lookup yields CDR1 MGHDK and CDR2 SYGVNS. DNA for the CDR3: TGTGCCAGCAGTGGCTTCTATAGCAATCAGCCCCAGCATTTT. The encoded protein is CASSGFYSNQPQHF.

The chain carries TRBV5-4 and TRBJ1-1; the D gene is possibly TRBD1 (6 bases). The germline V gene encodes CDR1 SGHNT and CDR2 YYREEE (reference sequence). The CDR3 sequence is 14 residues long. V was clipped by 3 bases and J by 7 bases, with 16 bases between them. The CDR3 sequence: CASSSQGIGNEAFF. In DNA form, the CDR3 reads TGTGCCAGCAGCTCACAGGGAATAGGAAATGAAGCTTTCTTT.

Here the CDR3 DNA reads TGTGCCAGCAGCCAAGTAGACACTGAAGCTTTCTTT. It specifies CASSQVDTEAFF. The V call is TRBV3-1 (or the pseudogene TRBV3-2), the J call TRBJ1-1; D gene uncertain. Germline CDR1 LGHDT, CDR2 YNNKEL (reference sequence). Trimming removed 1 base at V and 3 bases at J, with 3 bases between. The CDR3 has 12 residues.

J is TRBJ1-4 and V is TRBV5-4; D remains ambiguous. Per germline, CDR1 SGHNT and CDR2 YYREEE (reference sequence). The V end lost 0 bases, the J end lost 6 bases, and 12 bases lay between the germline ends. The CDR3 runs 15 residues. CDR3 coding DNA: TGTGCCAGCAGCTTGGCTACGGGTGTGGATGAAAAACTGTTTTTT. Residues: CASSLATGVDEKLFF.

The genes are TRBV9 and TRBJ1-6; 7 bases agree with TRBD1. After removal of 4 bases from V and 5 bases from J, the junction contained 3 bases not matched to a gene. In germline, CDR1 is SGDLS, CDR2 YYNGEE. This CDR3 region has 14 residues. The CDR3 DNA sequence: TGTGCCAGCAGCAACAGGGGAAATAATTCACCCCTCCACTTT. It is translated as CASSNRGNNSPLHF. The entire variable domain, with the rest obtained from reference TRBV9 and TRBJ1-6, is as follows: DSGVTQTPKHLITATGQRVTLRCSPRSGDLSVYWYQQSLDQGLQFLIQYYNGEERAKGNILERFSAQQFPDLHSELNLSSLELGDSALYFCASSNRGNNSPLHFGNGTRLTVT.

This clone has just one count. The chain links TRBV2 to TRBJ2-2; D not resolved. This CDR3 has 13 amino acids. V dropped 4 bases and J dropped 6 bases, with 9 bases sitting between them. Germline V gives CDR1 SNHLY, CDR2 FYNNEI. As DNA, the CDR3 is TGTGCCAGCAGTGCCGCCGGAGCCGGGGAGCTGTTTTTT. Its protein is CASSAAGAGELFF.

This sequence joins TRBV21-1 and TRBJ2-7; TRBD2, the table's D call, was not compared with the DNA. TRBV21-1 is designated a pseudogene. The CDR3 contains 19 residues. CDR3 sequence (DNA): TGTGCCAGCAGCAAACCGGGACTAGCGGGAGGCTTTAGCTCCTACGAGCAGTACTTC. Residues: CASSKPGLAGGFSSYEQYF.